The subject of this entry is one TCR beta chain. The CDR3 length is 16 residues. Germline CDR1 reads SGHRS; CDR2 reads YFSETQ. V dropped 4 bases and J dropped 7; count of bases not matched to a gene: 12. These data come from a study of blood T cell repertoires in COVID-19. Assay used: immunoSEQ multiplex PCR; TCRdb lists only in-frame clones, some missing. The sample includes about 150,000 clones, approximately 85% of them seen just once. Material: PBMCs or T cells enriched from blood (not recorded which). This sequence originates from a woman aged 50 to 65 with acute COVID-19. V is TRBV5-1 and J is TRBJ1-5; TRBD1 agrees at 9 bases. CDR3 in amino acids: CASSPSGTGIGQPQHF. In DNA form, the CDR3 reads TGCGCCAGCAGCCCCTCCGGGACAGGGATTGGACAGCCCCAGCATTTT. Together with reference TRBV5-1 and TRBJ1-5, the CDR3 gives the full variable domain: KAGVTQTPRYLIKTRGQQVTLSCSPISGHRSVSWYQQTPGQGLQFLFEYFSETQRNKGNFPGRFSGRQFSNSRSEMNVSTLELGDSALYLCASSPSGTGIGQPQHFGDGTRLSIL.